This T cell receptor beta chain is from a study of blood T cell repertoires in COVID-19. Study-level background: Italy, Spain and the United States were the sources of the convalescent and acute COVID-19 samples. Sources were T cells, B-cell-depleted T cells, or PBMCs; the material itself was cDNA or gDNA.

V lost 5 bases and J lost 2; bases outside the gene matches: 10. Germline V gene data show CDR1 as SGHRS and CDR2 as YFSETQ. The CDR3 length is 15 residues. Per the study methods: Estimation of nucleated cell counts relied on the amplification of reference gene primers. Repertoires were generated with immunoSEQ multiplex PCR, while TCRdb's copy carries only in-frame clones and drops some. V and J calls and clone size follow that table, whereas D and trimming were derived from the DNA. The sample has 200,000 to 250,000 clones, around nine tenths seen once. The clonotype was recovered from a man between 18 and 35 years old with active or convalescent COVID-19. The V and J genes are TRBV5-1 and TRBJ2-7, with 7 positions matching TRBD1. The sequenced sample was peripheral blood. CDR3 DNA sequence: TGCGCCAGCAGTGTGGACAGGATAAAAGCCTACGAGCAGTACTTC. Translation: CASSVDRIKAYEQYF.